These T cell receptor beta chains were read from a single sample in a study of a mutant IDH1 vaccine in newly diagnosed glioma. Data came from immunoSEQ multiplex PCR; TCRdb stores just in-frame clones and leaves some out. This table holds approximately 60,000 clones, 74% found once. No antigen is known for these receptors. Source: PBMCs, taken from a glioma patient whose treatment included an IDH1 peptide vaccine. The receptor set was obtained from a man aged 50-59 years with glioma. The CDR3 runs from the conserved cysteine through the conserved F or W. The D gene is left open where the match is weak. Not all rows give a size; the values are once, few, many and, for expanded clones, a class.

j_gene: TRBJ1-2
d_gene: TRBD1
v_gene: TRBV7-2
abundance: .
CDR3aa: CASSLDVQGARGYTF
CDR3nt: TGTGCCAGCAGCCTAGATGTACAGGGGGCGCGGGGCTACACCTTC

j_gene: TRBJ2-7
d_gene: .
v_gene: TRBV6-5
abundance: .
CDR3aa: CASRPPGQPYEQYF
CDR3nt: TGTGCCAGCAGACCCCCAGGACAGCCCTACGAGCAGTACTTC

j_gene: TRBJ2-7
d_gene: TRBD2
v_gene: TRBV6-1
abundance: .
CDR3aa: CATKGLGTYEQYF
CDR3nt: TGTGCCACCAAAGGACTAGGGACCTACGAGCAGTACTTC

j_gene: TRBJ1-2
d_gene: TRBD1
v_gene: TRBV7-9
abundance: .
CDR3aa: CASSLKGAEVGYTF
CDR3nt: TGTGCCAGCAGCTTAAAGGGGGCGGAGGTTGGCTACACCTTC

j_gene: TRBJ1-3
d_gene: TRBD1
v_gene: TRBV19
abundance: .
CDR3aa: CASSREQGAKNTIYF
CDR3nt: TGTGCCAGTAGCCGAGAACAGGGGGCGAAGAACACCATATATTTT

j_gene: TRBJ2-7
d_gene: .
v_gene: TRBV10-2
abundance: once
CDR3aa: CASSEGGGASHYEQYF
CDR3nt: TGCGCCAGCAGTGAGGGGGGGGGCGCAAGCCACTACGAGCAGTACTTC

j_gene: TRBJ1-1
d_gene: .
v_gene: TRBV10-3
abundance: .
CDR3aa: CAISESRDAEAFF
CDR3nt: TGTGCCATCAGTGAGTCGAGGGACGCTGAAGCTTTCTTT

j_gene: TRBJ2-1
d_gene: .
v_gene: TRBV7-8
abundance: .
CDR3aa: CASSSYRYNEQFF
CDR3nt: TGTGCCAGCAGCTCTTACCGCTACAATGAGCAGTTCTTC

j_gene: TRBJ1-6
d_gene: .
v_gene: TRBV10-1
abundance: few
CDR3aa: CASSDNPEGSPLHF
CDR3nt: TGCGCCAGCAGTGATAATCCCGAGGGGTCACCCCTCCACTTT

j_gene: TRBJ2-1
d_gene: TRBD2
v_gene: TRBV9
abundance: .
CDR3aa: CASSVRAGGGNEQFF
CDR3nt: TGTGCCAGCAGCGTAAGAGCGGGGGGGGGTAATGAGCAGTTCTTC

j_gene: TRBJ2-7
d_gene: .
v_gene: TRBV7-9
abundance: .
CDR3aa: CASSLARDGAYEQYF
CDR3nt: TGTGCCAGCAGCTTAGCCCGGGACGGGGCCTACGAGCAGTACTTC

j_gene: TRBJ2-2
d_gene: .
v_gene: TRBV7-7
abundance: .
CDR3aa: CASRLEGVGGELFF
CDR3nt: TGTGCTAGCCGATTGGAGGGGGTCGGCGGGGAGCTGTTTTTT

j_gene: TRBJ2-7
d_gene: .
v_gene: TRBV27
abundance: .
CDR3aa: CASSLRGESSYEQYF
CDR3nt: TGTGCCAGCAGTTTACGCGGGGAGAGCTCCTACGAGCAGTACTTC

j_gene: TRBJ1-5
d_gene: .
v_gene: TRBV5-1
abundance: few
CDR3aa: CASSLGDRNQPQHF
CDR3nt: TGCGCCAGCAGCTTGGGGGACCGAAATCAGCCCCAGCATTTT

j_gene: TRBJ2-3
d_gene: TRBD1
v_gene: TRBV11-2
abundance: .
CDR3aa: CASSSGGDTQYF
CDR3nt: TGTGCCAGCAGCTCAGGGGGAGATACGCAGTATTTT

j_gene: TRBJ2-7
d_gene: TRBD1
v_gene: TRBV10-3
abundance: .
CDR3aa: CAIRPGTGIRKAGYEQYF
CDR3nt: TGTGCCATCAGACCCGGGACAGGGATACGAAAGGCCGGATACGAGCAGTACTTC

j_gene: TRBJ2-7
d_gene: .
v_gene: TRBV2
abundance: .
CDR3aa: CAGCKDSETYEQYF
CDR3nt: TGTGCCGGCTGTAAGGACAGTGAAACCTACGAGCAGTACTTC

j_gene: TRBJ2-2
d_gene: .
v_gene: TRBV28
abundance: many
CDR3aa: CASSFPTEDVNTGELFF
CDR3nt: TGTGCCAGCAGTTTCCCTACAGAGGATGTGAACACCGGGGAGCTGTTTTTT

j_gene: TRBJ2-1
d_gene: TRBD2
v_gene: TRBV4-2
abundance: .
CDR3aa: CASSQDGTSGGVWSEQFF
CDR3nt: TGTGCCAGCAGCCAAGATGGGACTAGCGGGGGGGTTTGGAGTGAGCAGTTCTTC

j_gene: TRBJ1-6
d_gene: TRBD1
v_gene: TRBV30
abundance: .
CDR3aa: CAWTDREYSPLHF
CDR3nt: TGTGCCTGGACCGACAGGGAATACTCACCCCTCCACTTT

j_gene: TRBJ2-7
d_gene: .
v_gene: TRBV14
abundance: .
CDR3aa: CASSQQREQYF
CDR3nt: TGTGCCAGCAGCCAACAGAGGGAGCAGTACTTC

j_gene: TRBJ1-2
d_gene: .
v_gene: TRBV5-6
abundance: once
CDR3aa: CASSSDGSNYGYTF
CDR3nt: TGTGCCAGCAGCTCGGACGGATCTAACTATGGCTACACCTTC

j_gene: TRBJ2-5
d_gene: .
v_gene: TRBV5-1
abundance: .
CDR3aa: CASSLLTSKETQYF
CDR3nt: TGCGCCAGCAGCTTGCTAACCTCTAAAGAGACCCAGTACTTC

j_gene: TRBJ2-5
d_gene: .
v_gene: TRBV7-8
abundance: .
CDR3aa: CASSSLPRGGEETQYF
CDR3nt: TGTGCCAGCAGCTCCCTCCCCAGGGGCGGGGAAGAGACCCAGTACTTC

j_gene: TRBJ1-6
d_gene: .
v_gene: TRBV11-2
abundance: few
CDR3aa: CASSLVGRINSPLHF
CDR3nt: TGTGCCAGCAGCTTAGTCGGGCGGATTAATTCACCCCTCCACTTT

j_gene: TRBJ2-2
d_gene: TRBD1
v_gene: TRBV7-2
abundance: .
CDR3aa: CASSPSGGTGELFF
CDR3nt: TGTGCCAGCAGCCCCTCAGGGGGAACCGGGGAGCTGTTTTTT

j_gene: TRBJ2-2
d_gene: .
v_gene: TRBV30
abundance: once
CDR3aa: CAWSASGQGGTGELFF
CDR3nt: TGTGCCTGGAGTGCCTCAGGGCAGGGCGGCACCGGGGAGCTGTTTTTT

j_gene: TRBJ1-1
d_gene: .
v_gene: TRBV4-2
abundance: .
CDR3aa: CASGRQNTEAFF
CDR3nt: TGTGCCAGCGGCCGACAGAACACTGAAGCTTTCTTT

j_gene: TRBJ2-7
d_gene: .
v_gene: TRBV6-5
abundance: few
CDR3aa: CASSQTGTGEQYF
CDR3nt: TGTGCCAGCAGCCAAACAGGGACGGGGGAGCAGTACTTC

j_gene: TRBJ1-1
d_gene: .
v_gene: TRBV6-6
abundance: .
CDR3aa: CASSYGTVNTEAFF
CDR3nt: TGTGCCAGCAGTTACGGGACGGTGAACACTGAAGCTTTCTTT

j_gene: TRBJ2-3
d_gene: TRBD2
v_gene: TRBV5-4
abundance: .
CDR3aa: CASSLKLAGGTDTQYF
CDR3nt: TGTGCCAGCAGCCTTAAACTAGCGGGGGGCACAGATACGCAGTATTTT

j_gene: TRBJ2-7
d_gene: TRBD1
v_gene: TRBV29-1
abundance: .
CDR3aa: CSVGMQGDYEQYF
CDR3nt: TGCAGCGTTGGCATGCAGGGGGATTACGAGCAGTACTTC

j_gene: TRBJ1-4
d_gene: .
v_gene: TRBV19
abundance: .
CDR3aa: CASLQGEKLFF
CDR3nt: TGTGCCAGTTTACAGGGTGAAAAACTGTTTTTT

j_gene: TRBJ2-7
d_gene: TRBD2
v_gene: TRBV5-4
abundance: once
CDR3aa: CASSPASGGVSYEQYF
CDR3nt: TGTGCCAGCAGCCCCGCCAGCGGGGGCGTTTCCTACGAGCAGTACTTC

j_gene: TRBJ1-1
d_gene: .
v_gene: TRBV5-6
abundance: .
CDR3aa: CASSWQTPNTEAFF
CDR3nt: TGTGCCAGCAGCTGGCAGACACCCAACACTGAAGCTTTCTTT

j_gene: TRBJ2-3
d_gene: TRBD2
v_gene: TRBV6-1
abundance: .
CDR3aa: CASSDLGGSADTQYF
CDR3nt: TGTGCCAGCAGTGATCTGGGGGGGTCGGCAGATACGCAGTATTTT

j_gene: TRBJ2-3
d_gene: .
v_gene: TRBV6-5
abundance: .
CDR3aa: CASSTRDRPTDTQYF
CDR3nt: TGTGCCAGCAGTACCCGGGACCGACCCACAGATACGCAGTATTTT

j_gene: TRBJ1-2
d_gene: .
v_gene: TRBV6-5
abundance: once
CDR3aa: CASSPGRIYGYTF
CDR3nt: TGTGCCAGCAGCCCGGGACGGATCTATGGCTACACCTTC

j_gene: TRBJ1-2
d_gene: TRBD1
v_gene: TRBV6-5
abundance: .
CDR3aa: CASIGTGFGYTF
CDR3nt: TGTGCCAGCATAGGGACAGGGTTCGGCTACACCTTC

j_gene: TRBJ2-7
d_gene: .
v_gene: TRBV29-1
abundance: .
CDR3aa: CSVVGGGPYEQYF
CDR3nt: TGCAGCGTTGTGGGGGGGGGCCCCTACGAGCAGTACTTC

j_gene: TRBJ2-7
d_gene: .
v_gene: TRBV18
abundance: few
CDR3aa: CASSPGDYEQYF
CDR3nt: TGTGCCAGCTCACCAGGGGACTACGAGCAGTACTTC

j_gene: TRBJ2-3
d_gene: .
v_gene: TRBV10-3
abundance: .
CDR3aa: CAISESRTTDTQYF
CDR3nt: TGTGCCATCAGTGAGTCACGGACGACAGATACGCAGTATTTT

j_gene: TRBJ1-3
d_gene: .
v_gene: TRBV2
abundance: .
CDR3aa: CASSEFVGAGNTIYF
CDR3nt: TGTGCCAGCAGTGAGTTCGTAGGGGCTGGAAACACCATATATTTT

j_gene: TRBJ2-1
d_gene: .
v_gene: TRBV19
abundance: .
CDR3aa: CASSMFLGNEQFF
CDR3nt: TGTGCCAGTAGTATGTTTTTGGGAAATGAGCAGTTCTTC

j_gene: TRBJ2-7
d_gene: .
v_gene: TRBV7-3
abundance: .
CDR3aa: CASSPDSHSYEQYF
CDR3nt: TGTGCCAGCAGCCCTGACTCCCACTCCTACGAGCAGTACTTC

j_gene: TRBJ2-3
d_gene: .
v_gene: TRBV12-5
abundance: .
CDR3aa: CASGLGRGTDTQYF
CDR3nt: TGTGCTAGTGGTTTGGGGCGGGGCACAGATACGCAGTATTTT

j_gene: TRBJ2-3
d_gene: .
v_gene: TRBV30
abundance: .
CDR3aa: CAWSVGGGADTQYF
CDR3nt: TGTGCCTGGAGTGTTGGAGGGGGGGCAGATACGCAGTATTTT

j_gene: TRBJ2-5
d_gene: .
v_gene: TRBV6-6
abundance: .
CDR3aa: CASSPAGSSETQYF
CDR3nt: TGTGCCAGCAGCCCGGCAGGGTCGTCGGAGACCCAGTACTTC

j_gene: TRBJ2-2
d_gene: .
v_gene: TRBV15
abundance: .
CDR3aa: CATSRRGQSAGELFF
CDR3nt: TGTGCCACCAGCAGAAGAGGACAGTCGGCTGGGGAGCTGTTTTTT

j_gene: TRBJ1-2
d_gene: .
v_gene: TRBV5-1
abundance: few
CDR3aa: CASSLEYNGNYGYTF
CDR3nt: TGCGCCAGCAGCTTGGAGTATAACGGGAACTATGGCTACACCTTC

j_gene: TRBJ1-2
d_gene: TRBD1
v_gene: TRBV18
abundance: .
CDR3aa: CASSPSDRGDYGYTF
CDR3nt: TGTGCCAGCTCACCCTCGGACAGGGGGGACTATGGCTACACCTTC

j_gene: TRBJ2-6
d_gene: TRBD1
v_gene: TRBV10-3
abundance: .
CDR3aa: CAIRPGQGTGANVLTF
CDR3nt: TGTGCCATCAGGCCGGGACAGGGGACCGGGGCCAACGTCCTGACTTTC

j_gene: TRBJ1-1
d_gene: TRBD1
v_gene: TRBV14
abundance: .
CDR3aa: CASSLRQGNTEAFF
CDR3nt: TGTGCCAGCAGCCTAAGACAGGGGAACACTGAAGCTTTCTTT

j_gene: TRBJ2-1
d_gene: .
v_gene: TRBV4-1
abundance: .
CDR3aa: CASSQEVGEQFF
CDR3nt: TGCGCCAGCAGCCAAGAGGTGGGGGAGCAGTTCTTC

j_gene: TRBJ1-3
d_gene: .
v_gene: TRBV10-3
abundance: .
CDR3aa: CAIGDTGNTIYF
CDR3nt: TGTGCCATCGGCGACACCGGAAACACCATATATTTT

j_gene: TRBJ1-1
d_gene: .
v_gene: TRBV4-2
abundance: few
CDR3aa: CASSQEEQFMNTEAFF
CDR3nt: TGTGCCAGCAGCCAAGAGGAACAGTTCATGAACACTGAAGCTTTCTTT

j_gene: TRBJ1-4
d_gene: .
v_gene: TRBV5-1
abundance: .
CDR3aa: CASSETGTNEKLFF
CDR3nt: TGCGCCAGCAGCGAAACAGGGACTAATGAAAAACTGTTTTTT